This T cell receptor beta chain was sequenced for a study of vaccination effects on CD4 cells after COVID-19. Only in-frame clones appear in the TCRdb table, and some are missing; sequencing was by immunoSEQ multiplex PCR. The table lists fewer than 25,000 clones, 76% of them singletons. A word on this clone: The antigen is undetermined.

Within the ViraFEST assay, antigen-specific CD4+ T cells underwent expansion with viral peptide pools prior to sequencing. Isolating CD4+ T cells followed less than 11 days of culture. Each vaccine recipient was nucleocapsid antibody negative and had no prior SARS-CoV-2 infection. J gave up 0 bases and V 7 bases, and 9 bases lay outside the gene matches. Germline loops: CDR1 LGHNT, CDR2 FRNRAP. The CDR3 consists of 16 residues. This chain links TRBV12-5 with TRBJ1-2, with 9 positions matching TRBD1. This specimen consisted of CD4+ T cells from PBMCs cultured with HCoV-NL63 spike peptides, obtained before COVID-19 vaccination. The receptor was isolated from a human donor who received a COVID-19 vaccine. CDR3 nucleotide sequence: TGTGCTAGTGCCAAGGACAGGGGAGCTACTAACTATGGCTACACCTTC. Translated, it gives CASAKDRGATNYGYTF.